These T cell receptor beta chains were read from a single sample in a study of cytomegalovirus exposure and HLA in healthy donors. TCRdb's table, derived via immunoSEQ multiplex PCR, lists solely in-frame clones and lacks some. The table counts 130,000 to 150,000 clones; 1.5% to 2% lies in the top ten. Sequenced material: PBMCs. These receptors all come from a woman aged 45-60 years in good health and CMV-seronegative. Each CDR3 is given with its conserved first and last residue. A D gene is named only where the DNA matches it firmly.

d_gene,len,v_gene,j_gene,CDR3nt,CDR3aa
TRBD1,17,TRBV28,TRBJ1-5,TGTGCCAGCAGCTTACCTTTCGGGACAGGGAACAATCAGCCCCAGCATTTT,CASSLPFGTGNNQPQHF
.,15,TRBV7-8,TRBJ2-1,TGTGCCAGCAGCTCTAGCCCCGGGCTCAACAATGAGCAGTTCTTC,CASSSSPGLNNEQFF
TRBD2,14,TRBV6-1,TRBJ2-4,TGTGCCAGCCGAGCGGGGACAGCCAAAAACATTCAGTACTTC,CASRAGTAKNIQYF
TRBD2,15,TRBV5-4,TRBJ2-1,TGTGCCAGCAGCTTAACTAGCGGGAGTATGAATGAGCAGTTCTTC,CASSLTSGSMNEQFF
TRBD2,13,TRBV2,TRBJ2-7,TGTGCCAGCAGTGTTAGCGGGGACTTCGGGCAGTACTTC,CASSVSGDFGQYF
.,15,TRBV5-1,TRBJ1-5,TGCGCCAGCAGCTTAAGTGCAGGGTTCGGGCAGCCCCAGCATTTT,CASSLSAGFGQPQHF
TRBD1,14,TRBV27,TRBJ1-2,TGTGCCAGCACCGGTGCGGGACAGCACTATGGCTACACCTTC,CASTGAGQHYGYTF
.,13,TRBV28,TRBJ1-1,TGTGCCAGCAGTCGAGCGGTGAACACTGAAGCTTTCTTT,CASSRAVNTEAFF
TRBD2,13,TRBV30,TRBJ2-7,TGTGCCTGGAGCGCTAGCGGGATATACGAGCAGTACTTC,CAWSASGIYEQYF
TRBD1,14,TRBV10-3,TRBJ2-7,TGTGCCATCAGTGGAAGGGACAGGGAGAACGAGCAGTACTTC,CAISGRDRENEQYF
.,13,TRBV5-4,TRBJ1-5,TGTGCCAGCAGCGACGACAGGAATCAGCCCCAGCATTTT,CASSDDRNQPQHF
.,16,TRBV7-2,TRBJ1-4,TGTGCCAGCAGCTTAGGGGCGTCGGGGGGCGGCGAAAAACTGTTTTTT,CASSLGASGGGEKLFF
TRBD2,15,TRBV4-3,TRBJ2-7,TGCGCCAGCAGCCACCGACTAGCGGGAGTCGACGAGCAGTACTTC,CASSHRLAGVDEQYF
.,16,TRBV11-2,TRBJ1-4,TGTGCCAGCAGCTCTAGTGGAGCCGCGCCGAATGAAAAACTGTTTTTT,CASSSSGAAPNEKLFF
TRBD1,14,TRBV11-3,TRBJ2-7,TGTGCCAGCAGCTTCGGGACAGGGAACTACGAGCAGTACTTC,CASSFGTGNYEQYF
.,14,TRBV28,TRBJ1-5,TGTGCCAGCAGACCTAGAAGGGGCTATCAGCCCCAGCATTTT,CASRPRRGYQPQHF
TRBD1,13,TRBV18,TRBJ1-2,TGTGCCAGCTCAGTACAGGGGAACTATGGCTACACCTTC,CASSVQGNYGYTF
TRBD2,15,TRBV7-3,TRBJ2-3,TGTGCCAGCAGCTTGTCGGGACTATTTGCAGATACGCAGTATTTT,CASSLSGLFADTQYF
TRBD1,16,TRBV4-2,TRBJ1-1,TGTGCCAGCAGCCAAGTCTCCACAGGGGTGAACACTGAAGCTTTCTTT,CASSQVSTGVNTEAFF
.,15,TRBV9,TRBJ2-1,TGTGCCAGCAGCGTAGCGGGGGAACACTACAATGAGCAGTTCTTC,CASSVAGEHYNEQFF
.,14,TRBV4-2,TRBJ2-7,TGTGCCAGCAGCCAACCTTCTAGCCCCTACGAGCAGTACTTC,CASSQPSSPYEQYF
.,15,TRBV5-1,TRBJ2-6,TGCGCCAGCAGCCCGTCGGGGGTCGGGGCCAACGTCCTGACTTTC,CASSPSGVGANVLTF
.,16,TRBV4-2,TRBJ2-1,TGTGCCAGCAGCCAACATACTTCTCCCTCCTACAATGAGCAGTTCTTC,CASSQHTSPSYNEQFF
.,13,TRBV6-6,TRBJ1-1,TGTGCCAGCAGTAGAGGAGGGCACACTGAAGCTTTCTTT,CASSRGGHTEAFF
TRBD2,15,TRBV5-6,TRBJ2-1,TGTGCCAGCGTCCCCCCTAGCGGACTCTACAATGAGCAGTTCTTC,CASVPPSGLYNEQFF
TRBD2,14,TRBV28,TRBJ2-3,TGTGCCAGCAGTTTACTAGCGGGAACAGATACGCAGTATTTT,CASSLLAGTDTQYF
.,15,TRBV7-2,TRBJ2-6,TGTGCCAGCAGCCCTAAGGGGGCTGGGGCCAACGTCCTGACTTTC,CASSPKGAGANVLTF
TRBD1,14,TRBV18,TRBJ1-4,TGTGCCAGCTCACCTGACAGGGTGGGGGAAAAACTGTTTTTT,CASSPDRVGEKLFF
.,14,TRBV7-9,TRBJ1-1,TGTGCCAGCAGCCCCTTGGAGGGGCACACTGAAGCTTTCTTT,CASSPLEGHTEAFF
TRBD1,14,TRBV5-1,TRBJ1-2,TGCGCCAGCAGCTTGGCAGACAGGGGGCATGGCTACACCTTC,CASSLADRGHGYTF